This T cell receptor beta chain was documented in a study of PD-L1 blockade in urothelial cancer. Overall study context: Investigators checked blood 3 weeks (second dose) and 6 weeks after treatment start. T cell content in blood samples showed a median of 141,255.

Trimming cost V 1 base and J 2 bases, with 11 bases left between them. In germline, CDR1 is SGHTA, CDR2 FQGNSA. This CDR3 contains 15 residues. Study findings and constraints: At the 3-week point, tumor-associated blood clones expanded more in durable-benefit patients.

In regard to this clone: Antigen unknown.

Time point here: peripheral blood 6 weeks after treatment start. Method: immunoSEQ multiplex PCR; TCRdb's copy keeps in-frame clones and lacks some. The data show 75,000 to 100,000 clones, with less than 85% seen just once and 8.4% held by the top ten. The rearrangement joins TRBV7-2 to TRBJ1-2, with D uncertain. The input for sequencing was PBMCs, taken around atezolizumab (anti-PD-L1) treatment. The source is an older man with urothelial cancer. The CDR3 loop is CASSLGQVGNYGYTF. CDR3 DNA: TGTGCCAGCAGCTTAGGCCAAGTCGGGAACTATGGCTACACCTTC.